Listed here are 17 T cell receptor beta chains from one sample, sequenced in a study of patients and donors after allogeneic stem cell transplantation. From the RT-PCR reads, TCRdb called clonotypes with MiXCR, one entry per CDR3 protein. The repertoire holds 150,000 to 250,000 distinct CDR3 sequences, with roughly two fifths as singletons. Material: blood, either unsorted or a sorted T cell fraction (not recorded which). The source is a human donor who was either an allogeneic HSCT recipient or a stem cell or donor lymphocyte infusion donor (not recorded which). It is not recorded whose cells these are; they may come from a transplant donor.

As concerns this clonotype: One end of the junction fails to match germline, which may point to a read error. The rearrangement joins TRBV4-2 to TRBJ1-3; no clear D. This CDR3 comprises 13 residues. Germline values: CDR1 LGHNA, CDR2 YNFKEQ. The CDR3 here is CASTQGNGNTIYF. CDR3 coding DNA: TGTGCCAGCACCCAAGGGAATGGAAACACCATATATTTT.

The chain employs TRBV6-5 and TRBJ1-1, with TRBD1 identical over 7 bases. Trimming took 6 bases from V and 10 from J; bases not matched to a gene: 8. Germline V gives CDR1 MNHEY, CDR2 SVGAGI. This CDR3 contains 12 residues. The CDR3 is CASSQNRGLAFF. CDR3 nucleotides: TGTGCCAGCAGCCAAAACAGGGGACTAGCTTTCTTT.

This chain uses TRBV15 with TRBJ2-7; perhaps TRBD1 as D (5 bases). V shed 0 bases and J shed 2 bases, with 8 bases lying between them. CDR1 and CDR2 (germline): LNHNV, YYDKDF (reference sequence). This CDR3 spans 14 amino acids. The CDR3 here is CATSREAGPYEQYF. In nucleotides, the CDR3 is TGTGCCACCAGCAGAGAGGCAGGGCCCTACGAGCAGTACTTC.

This clonotype was counted a few times. The genes are TRBV7-9 and TRBJ1-1; D may be TRBD1 (5 bases). CDR1 is SEHNR and CDR2 is FQNEAQ in the germline V gene (reference sequence). The CDR3 length is 16 residues. Trimming removed 6 bases at V and 0 bases at J, with 17 bases between. CDR3 amino acids: CASSYPSWGMNTEAFF. The CDR3 region has the DNA TGTGCCAGCAGTTACCCTTCGTGGGGCATGAACACTGAAGCTTTCTTT.

The sample holds a few counts of this clonotype. The CDR3 DNA sequence: TGCGCCAGCAGCCAAGGGACAGCGGGACTAGCGGAGAGCTCCTACAATGAGCAGTTCTTC. It is translated as CASSQGTAGLAESSYNEQFF. The chain carries TRBV4-3 and TRBJ2-1; the match to TRBD2 covers 11 bases. The CDR3 sequence is 20 residues long. V lost 1 base and J lost 0; bases outside the gene matches: 11. Per the germline V gene, CDR1 is LGHNA and CDR2 is YSLEER.

The V call is TRBV27, the J call TRBJ2-1; 7 bases line up with TRBD2. CDR3 length equals 14 residues. The V gene's germline CDR1 is MNHEY and CDR2 SMNVEV (reference sequence). V trimming: 4 bases; J trimming: 9 bases; junction bases outside the gene matches: 9. CDR3 sequence (DNA): TGTGCCAGCAGTTCCGGACTAGTATTAAGTGAGCAGTTCTTC. Translation gives CASSSGLVLSEQFF.

The CDR3 nucleotides are TGTGCCAGCAGCTTAACGGGGGGCCCCACAGATACGCAGTATTTT. Translation gives CASSLTGGPTDTQYF. The chain links TRBV7-3 to TRBJ2-3; D may be TRBD1 or TRBD2 (6 bases each). Germline CDR1 is SGHTA and CDR2 is FQGTGA. CDR3 size: 15 residues. V was trimmed by 0 bases and J by 2 bases, leaving 9 bases between them.

This clonotype was counted a few times. V gene TRBV9 combines with J gene TRBJ1-1, with TRBD1 matching 8 bases. V gave up 3 bases and J gave up 2 bases; unmatched junction bases: 3. This CDR3 spans 14 amino acids. CDR1 SGDLS and CDR2 YYNGEE come from the germline V gene. The chain's CDR3 is CASSGGQGNTEAFF. The DNA for the CDR3 is TGTGCCAGCAGCGGCGGACAGGGTAACACTGAAGCTTTCTTT.

This chain links TRBV5-1 with TRBJ1-5, with a tentative D call TRBD1 (5 bases). Germline V gene data show CDR1 as SGHRS and CDR2 as YFSETQ. This CDR3 spans 12 amino acids. V was shortened by 7 bases and J by 7 bases, with 12 bases between the two germline ends. The chain's CDR3 is CASGVEGQPQHF. CDR3 coding DNA: TGCGCCAGCGGAGTCGAGGGGCAGCCCCAGCATTTT.

The V call is TRBV3-1, the J call TRBJ2-7; D gene unclear. The CDR3 has 14 amino acids. Trimming removed 1 base from V and 2 bases from J, with 9 bases in between. CDR1 is LGHDT and CDR2 is YNNKEL in the germline V gene (reference sequence). This chain's CDR3 is CASSQVGRTYEQYF. The CDR3 region has the DNA TGTGCCAGCAGCCAAGTCGGGCGTACCTACGAGCAGTACTTC.

This clonotype was counted at least ten times. This chain joins TRBV12-3 or TRBV12-4 and TRBJ1-6; 9 bases fit TRBD1. The trim removed 2 bases at V and 6 bases at J, leaving 2 bases unmatched. This CDR3 spans 15 amino acids. The CDR3 loop reads CASSLSGQGNSPLHF. The CDR3 DNA reads as TGTGCCAGCAGTTTATCGGGACAGGGTAATTCACCCCTCCACTTT.

This sequence joins TRBV28 and TRBJ2-3, with 8 bases lining up with TRBD2. Germline V gene lookup returns CDR1 MDHEN and CDR2 SYDVKM. V lost 6 bases and J lost 4; bases outside the gene matches: 9. The CDR3 loop spans 15 amino acids. CDR3 residues: CASRDTGLVADTQYF. CDR3 bases: TGTGCCAGCAGGGATACGGGACTAGTGGCAGATACGCAGTATTTT.

With regard to this clonotype: A read error may account for a junction end that differs from germline. This chain connects TRBV6-2 or TRBV6-3 to TRBJ1-1, with unresolved D. CDR3 length: 13 residues. CDR1 is MNHEY, CDR2 SVGEGT, per germline. The CDR3 nucleotides read TGTGCCAGCAGTTACCGGGCGAACGCTGAAGCTTTCTTT. It is translated as CASSYRANAEAFF.

The V call is TRBV12-3 or TRBV12-4, the J call TRBJ2-7; 10 bases align to TRBD2. V shed 2 bases, J shed 3 bases, and the junction held 10 bases outside the gene matches. This CDR3 comprises 17 residues. CDR3 in DNA: TGTGCCAGCAGTTTAATGGCGGGACTAGCGAGTTACTACGAGCAGTACTTC. Residues: CASSLMAGLASYYEQYF.

This clonotype has just a few counts. The chain links TRBV7-2 to TRBJ1-2; 8 bases line up with TRBD1. The CDR3 is made up of 17 amino acids. CDR1 is SGHTA, CDR2 FQGNSA, per germline. V gave up 5 bases and J gave up 4 bases; unmatched junction bases: 15. CDR3 DNA sequence: TGTGCCAGCAGCCTTGGACCGGACAGGGAAGCAGTCTATGGCTACACCTTC. Residues: CASSLGPDREAVYGYTF.

The genes are TRBV6-5 and TRBJ1-5; 7 bases map to TRBD1. The CDR3 consists of 18 residues. Germline lookup yields CDR1 MNHEY and CDR2 SVGAGI. V gave up 6 bases and J gave up 0 bases; unmatched junction bases: 14. This chain's CDR3 is CASSPRDRESYSNQPQHF. The CDR3 DNA reads as TGTGCCAGCAGCCCCCGGGACAGAGAGAGTTATAGCAATCAGCCCCAGCATTTT.

The chain couples TRBV12-3 or TRBV12-4 to TRBJ2-3; D not certain. CDR3 length: 15 residues. Deletions cut 6 bases from V and 0 bases from J, with 13 bases between. This CDR3 is CASSATRGSTDTQYF. CDR3 DNA sequence: TGTGCCAGCAGCGCCACCCGCGGAAGCACAGATACGCAGTATTTT.